The 30 T cell receptor beta chains presented below share a single source sample, sequenced in a study of blood T cells in healthy people across ages. A J-beta primer mix and a sample-barcoded 5' primer were used in a second PCR of roughly 6 to 12 cycles. One entry per CDR3 protein results from TCRdb running MiXCR on the 5' RACE reads. The sample records around 820,000 distinct CDR3 sequences, around 25% being singletons. Another study also made use of these data, one on T cells of mothers and their children.

The sequenced sample consisted of blood. The source is a boy between 10 and 17 years old in good health.

This chain uses TRBV20-1 with TRBJ1-4; a weak D match, TRBD1 (6 bases). The CDR3 extends over 13 amino acids. V gave up 1 base and J gave up 13 bases, with 16 bases separating them. Germline V CDR1 and CDR2: DFQATT, SNEGSKA (reference sequence). Written as DNA, the CDR3 is TGCAGTGCTAGAGGGACACCTAGGGGGGGACTGTTTTTT. Translation: CSARGTPRGGLFF.

In this sample, this clonotype turned up a few times. The chain uses TRBV29-1 and TRBJ2-5, with 10 bases fitting TRBD1. Trimming took 8 bases from V and 5 from J; bases not matched to a gene: 11. The germline gives CDR1 SQVTM, CDR2 ANQGSEA. The CDR3 totals 14 residues. Here the CDR3 reads CSMSSGTGDETQYF. The CDR3 nucleotides read TGCAGCATGTCCTCGGGGACAGGGGACGAGACCCAGTACTTC.

The rearrangement uses TRBV19 and TRBJ2-4; 8 bases align to TRBD1. From germline, CDR1 is LNHDA and CDR2 SQIVND (reference sequence). This CDR3 contains 13 residues. Losses at the gene ends were 5 bases for V and 6 bases for J; bases not matched to a gene: 3. The CDR3 bases are TGTGCCAGTAGTTGGACAGGGCTAAACATTCAGTACTTC. This codes for CASSWTGLNIQYF.

This clonotype has only a few counts. J is TRBJ2-5 and V is TRBV7-2; possible D gene TRBD2, 7 bases. Germline lookup yields CDR1 SGHTA and CDR2 FQGNSA. The germline V and J ends were trimmed by 5 bases and 1 base, with 17 bases remaining between them. The CDR3 is 16 amino acids. The CDR3 region has the DNA TGTGCCAGCAGCCCCTACGGGGGGCGGTCCCAAGAGACCCAGTACTTC. Protein: CASSPYGGRSQETQYF.

The chain combines TRBV15 with TRBJ2-7, with 8 bases that match TRBD1. The CDR3 spans 15 residues. J was trimmed by 7 bases and V by 5 bases; bases with no gene match: 13. CDR1 is LNHNV and CDR2 is YYDKDF in the germline V gene (reference sequence). CDR3 loop: CATSGRGRGLGEQYF. The CDR3 nucleotides read TGTGCCACCAGCGGGCGAGGCAGGGGGCTTGGAGAGCAGTACTTC.

There are a few counts of this clonotype. This sequence joins TRBV20-1 and TRBJ2-5; 13 nucleotides align to TRBD2. The J call may be in error: the DNA end matches TRBJ2-1 better. The CDR3 covers 13 residues. The germline V gene encodes CDR1 DFQATT and CDR2 SNEGSKA (reference sequence). The CDR3 here is CSAGGLAGREQFF. The CDR3, as DNA: TGCAGTGCGGGGGGACTAGCGGGACGTGAGCAGTTCTTC.

There are a few counts of this clonotype. The gene calls are TRBV29-1 and TRBJ2-1; D uncertain. The germline gives CDR1 SQVTM, CDR2 ANQGSEA. The CDR3 is 14 amino acids. The V end lost 4 bases, the J end lost 5 bases, and 15 bases lay between the germline ends. The CDR3 here is CSVVGYPVDNEQFF. The CDR3, as DNA: TGCAGCGTTGTGGGGTACCCAGTGGACAATGAGCAGTTCTTC.

This clonotype turned up a few times. The rearrangement joins TRBV4-3 to TRBJ1-4, with D uncertain. Trimming stripped 0 bases from V and 0 bases from J, with 11 bases between. The CDR3 has 17 amino acids. Germline V gene data show CDR1 as LGHNA and CDR2 as YSLEER. The CDR3 DNA reads as TGCGCCAGCAGCCAAGATCGGCACGACGCAACTAATGAAAAACTGTTTTTT. It codes for CASSQDRHDATNEKLFF.

A few counts support this clonotype. The rearrangement joins TRBV6-6 to TRBJ1-5, with D unclear. Trimming stripped 2 bases from V and 6 bases from J, with 11 bases between. The germline CDR1 and CDR2 sequences are MNHNY and SVGAGI (reference sequence). The CDR3 is made up of 14 amino acids. CDR3 amino acids: CASSYIPLSQPQHF. In nucleotides, the CDR3 is TGTGCCAGCAGTTACATTCCCCTAAGTCAGCCCCAGCATTTT.

The sample holds a few counts of this clonotype. This sequence joins TRBV7-3 and TRBJ1-4; D gene ambiguous. V lost 10 bases, J lost 4 bases, and 4 bases lay in between. Germline CDR1 reads SGHTA; CDR2 reads FQGTGA. There are 10 residues in the CDR3. As DNA, the CDR3 is TGTGCCACCGATAATGAAAAACTGTTTTTT. Amino acids: CATDNEKLFF.

Here the CDR3 DNA reads TGCGCCAGCAGCCCGATGGGCACACCGAACACTGAAGCTTTCTTT. Protein sequence: CASSPMGTPNTEAFF. The V call is TRBV5-1, the J call TRBJ1-1; D ambiguous. This CDR3 contains 15 residues. The V end was cut by 4 bases, the J end by 1 base, with 14 bases between. CDR1 is SGHRS, CDR2 YFSETQ, per germline.

The chain links TRBV4-3 to TRBJ2-5; 11 nucleotides align to TRBD2. The J call is in doubt because the DNA end fits TRBJ2-7 better. Germline V gene data show CDR1 as LGHNA and CDR2 as YSLEER. The CDR3 is made up of 17 amino acids. The CDR3: CASSQDWKTSGVYEQYF. Here the CDR3 DNA reads TGCGCCAGCAGCCAAGATTGGAAGACTAGCGGGGTGTACGAGCAGTACTTC.

The chain couples TRBV7-9 to TRBJ2-7, with a tentative D call TRBD2 (6 bases). This CDR3 is 14 amino acids long. V was shortened by 5 bases and J by 0 bases, with 11 bases between the two germline ends. Germline CDR1 is SEHNR and CDR2 is FQNEAQ (reference sequence). CDR3 region: CASSGGLSSYEQYF. The CDR3 bases are TGTGCCAGCAGCGGTGGACTAAGCTCCTACGAGCAGTACTTC.

In this sample, this clonotype turned up a few times. The rearrangement joins TRBV24-1 to TRBJ2-1; D is unclear. The CDR3 consists of 12 residues. Germline V lookup: CDR1 KGHDR, CDR2 SFDVKD. The V and J ends lost 7 bases and 7 bases respectively, with 10 bases between them. The chain's CDR3 is CATSKNNNEQFF. Here the CDR3 DNA reads TGTGCCACCAGCAAGAACAATAATGAGCAGTTCTTC.

This clonotype was observed a few times. The chain recombines TRBV9 with TRBJ2-2; TRBD1 matches at 9 bases. This CDR3 spans 16 amino acids. Per the germline V gene, CDR1 is SGDLS and CDR2 is YYNGEE. V lost 3 bases and J lost 6; bases outside the gene matches: 9. The CDR3 region has the DNA TGTGCCAGCAGCGCCACAGGGGGCCGACGGCCCGGGGAGCTGTTTTTT. Amino acids: CASSATGGRRPGELFF. The whole variable domain, filled in from reference TRBV9 and TRBJ2-2, reads DSGVTQTPKHLITATGQRVTLRCSPRSGDLSVYWYQQSLDQGLQFLIQYYNGEERAKGNILERFSAQQFPDLHSELNLSSLELGDSALYFCASSATGGRRPGELFFGEGSRLTVL.

This rearrangement joins TRBV7-8 to TRBJ1-1; no definite D call. The V end was cut by 7 bases, the J end by 6 bases, with 15 bases between. CDR3 length equals 13 residues. CDR1 and CDR2 (germline): SGHVS, FQNEAQ. The CDR3 loop reads CASMDRENSEAFF. In DNA form, the CDR3 reads TGTGCCAGCATGGACCGCGAAAACTCTGAAGCTTTCTTT.

The rearrangement uses TRBV27 and TRBJ2-7, with TRBD2 matching 8 bases. This CDR3 spans 17 amino acids. The trim removed 5 bases at V and 2 bases at J, leaving 14 bases unmatched. Germline V gives CDR1 MNHEY, CDR2 SMNVEV (reference sequence). As DNA, the CDR3 is TGTGCCAGCAGTATTCACCTCCCCAGCGGGAGACCCTACGAGCAGTACTTC. Translated, it gives CASSIHLPSGRPYEQYF.

This clonotype was seen many times. The V call is TRBV20-1, the J call TRBJ2-7; D is ambiguous. Germline CDR1 and CDR2: DFQATT and SNEGSKA (reference sequence). Between the trimmed V and J ends, which lost 3 bases and 0 bases, there was a span of 15 bases. The CDR3 sequence is 15 residues long. In DNA, the CDR3 is TGCAGTGCTAGTCCCTTCAGGATGAGCTCCTACGAGCAGTACTTC. This translates into CSASPFRMSSYEQYF.

In DNA, the CDR3 is TGTGCCAGCAGTTTAACGGGGAGATTTGATGAGCAGTTCTTC. As protein: CASSLTGRFDEQFF. V is TRBV28 and J is TRBJ2-1; maybe TRBD2 (5 bases). This CDR3 contains 14 residues. Germline V gene sequence: CDR1 MDHEN, CDR2 SYDVKM. V lost 2 bases and J lost 8, with 13 bases in between.

There are a few counts of this clonotype. V usage is TRBV27 and J usage is TRBJ2-5; 8 nucleotides agree with TRBD2. V shed 5 bases, J shed 3 bases, and the junction held 17 bases outside the gene matches. Looked up from germline, CDR1 is MNHEY and CDR2 is SMNVEV (reference sequence). The CDR3 runs to 18 residues. This chain's CDR3 is CASSKFGPGTSKKETQYF. The CDR3 bases are TGTGCCAGCAGTAAATTCGGCCCCGGGACTAGTAAAAAAGAGACCCAGTACTTC.

V is TRBV7-8 and J is TRBJ2-5; the D gene is possibly TRBD1 (6 bases). Germline CDR1 SGHVS, CDR2 FQNEAQ. Trimming removed 0 bases at V and 2 bases at J, with 13 bases between. The CDR3 consists of 16 residues. The CDR3 sequence: CASSLARVQGQETQYF. In DNA, the CDR3 is TGTGCCAGCAGCTTAGCGCGCGTACAGGGTCAAGAGACCCAGTACTTC.

Notes on this clonotype: Relative to the germline gene, one junction end is altered; a read error may explain this. The J gene is TRBJ2-6, the V gene TRBV6-1; D might be TRBD1 or TRBD2, each matching 5 bases. The CDR3 runs 16 residues. The germline CDR1 and CDR2 sequences are MNHNS and SASEGT. This chain's CDR3 is CASGEARGAGANVLTF. The CDR3 DNA is TGTGCCAGCGGTGAAGCGCGAGGGGCTGGGGCCAACGTCCTGACTTTC.

This chain connects TRBV10-3 to TRBJ1-1; D is unclear. V was cut by 3 bases and J by 4 bases, with 12 bases left in between. Looked up from germline, CDR1 is ENHRY and CDR2 is SYGVKD. This CDR3 comprises 14 residues. The CDR3 here is CAISEMAGGTEAFF. The CDR3 DNA follows: TGTGCCATCAGTGAAATGGCAGGAGGCACTGAAGCTTTCTTT.

The rearrangement links TRBV7-2 to TRBJ1-1, with 9 bases lining up with TRBD1. V dropped 8 bases and J dropped 0; count of bases not matched to a gene: 4. Germline-derived CDR1 and CDR2 are SGHTA and FQGNSA. This CDR3 has 14 amino acids. The CDR3 here is CASGYRGLNTEAFF. The CDR3, as DNA: TGTGCCAGCGGATACAGGGGGCTGAACACTGAAGCTTTCTTT.

A note on this clonotype: Its ends do not fully match the called genes, so a read error is possible. The chain is built from TRBV6-1 and TRBJ2-1, with 7 bases matching TRBD1. The germline V gene has CDR1 MNHNS and CDR2 SASEGT. The CDR3 extends over 12 amino acids. This CDR3 is CASSEKRDRGVF. CDR3 sequence (DNA): TGTGCCAGCAGTGAAAAACGGGACAGAGGGGTCTTC.

This clonotype was counted between two and nine times. J is TRBJ2-5 and V is TRBV20-1; 10 bases fit TRBD2. The end of the DNA fits TRBJ2-1 better, so the J call may be wrong. CDR3 length: 19 amino acids. CDR1 DFQATT and CDR2 SNEGSKA come from the germline V gene (reference sequence). This chain's CDR3 is CSARDSNYQREGPGNEQFF. The CDR3 DNA is TGCAGTGCTAGAGATTCAAATTATCAGCGGGAGGGCCCAGGCAATGAGCAGTTCTTC.

The V and J genes are TRBV6-5 and TRBJ1-6; D is possibly TRBD1 (5 bases). The germline V gene encodes CDR1 MNHEY and CDR2 SVGAGI. V shed 0 bases and J shed 7 bases, with 16 bases lying between them. This CDR3 spans 17 amino acids. The CDR3 DNA follows: TGTGCCAGCAGTTACTCGATCGGGACCCAGGACAATTCACCCCTCCACTTT. This translates into CASSYSIGTQDNSPLHF.

This chain connects TRBV29-1 to TRBJ1-3; no clear D. This CDR3 contains 13 residues. The ends were cut back, 2 bases at V and 2 bases at J, with 7 bases in the middle. Germline CDR1 is SQVTM and CDR2 is ANQGSEA. Here the CDR3 DNA reads TGCAGCGTTGAAATCACGGCTGGAAACACCATATATTTT. It yields the protein CSVEITAGNTIYF.

In this sample, this clonotype turned up a few times. This chain uses TRBV6-1 with TRBJ1-6; 9 bases are a match to TRBD1. CDR1 and CDR2 (germline): MNHNS, SASEGT. The CDR3 sequence is 16 residues long. V lost 5 bases, J lost 6 bases, and 8 bases stayed unmatched. CDR3 DNA: TGTGCCAGCAGTCCTCAAAGGACAGGGGCTAATTCACCCCTCCACTTT. The encoded protein is CASSPQRTGANSPLHF.

This clonotype was seen a few times. The V gene is TRBV5-1, the J gene TRBJ2-7, with 11 bases fitting TRBD2. Germline V gene data show CDR1 as SGHRS and CDR2 as YFSETQ. The CDR3 totals 15 residues. With 2 bases clipped from V and 5 bases from J, the junction kept 6 bases outside the gene matches. In DNA, the CDR3 is TGCGCCAGCAGCTTTCAACTAGCGGGAGCCGACGAGCAGTACTTC. Amino acids: CASSFQLAGADEQYF.